This T cell receptor (beta chain) was retrieved from a study of spatial heterogeneity in lung cancer. For the study at large: Alpha-chain sequences were consistently detected less often than beta-chain sequences.

This clonotype was seen repeatedly, ten times or more. The antigen is unknown. Noted time point: sample taken at primary tumor resection. Around 70 TRACERx patients with early, untreated non-small cell lung cancer donated samples. The study's findings and limits: The number of expanded tumor alpha and beta chains correlated with mutation number.

In germline, CDR1 is MGHRA, CDR2 YSYEKL. Trimming cost V 1 base and J 5 bases, with 8 bases left between them. The CDR3 length is 13 residues. A single record per CDR3 protein comes from TCRdb applying MiXCR to the 5' RACE reads. Here the sample spans about 100,000 distinct CDR3 sequences, nearly 4.5% being singletons. The receptor was isolated from a male donor with early-stage non-small cell lung cancer. The sequencing here drew on lung tumor tissue, taken at surgery. The chain uses TRBV4-1 and TRBJ2-5, with unresolved D. CDR3 nucleotide sequence: TGCGCCAGCAGCCAAGTCTCAGTGGAGACCCAGTACTTC. Translation: CASSQVSVETQYF.